The entry below gives a single T cell receptor beta chain sequence along with its context. Its specificity is not known. This sample is drawn from a study of OX40 agonist ivuxolimab in advanced cancers. Study-level background: Ivuxolimab, an agonist antibody against OX40 (CD134), was given to patients. Averaging roughly 60 years in age, with a range of roughly 23 to 85, the cohort was around 83% male.

This CDR3 spans 12 amino acids. Germline V gene lookup returns CDR1 SQVTM and CDR2 ANQGSEA. Deletions cut 6 bases from V and 2 bases from J, with 11 bases between. Study-wide results and limits: Relative to CD4+ cells, CD8+ T cells on average had more expanded clones. In the 0.1 to 3.0 mg/kg range, CD4+ and CD8+ blood T cells had expanded clonally by week 6.

TCRdb's table, derived via immunoSEQ multiplex PCR, lists solely in-frame clones and lacks some. The table has roughly 70,000 clones, roughly 80% seen once. This specimen consisted of CD4+ or CD8+ T cells sorted from blood, obtained in a trial of the OX40 agonist ivuxolimab. The chain carries TRBV29-1 and TRBJ2-7; weak D call: TRBD1 (5 bases). The sequence was collected from an adult with an advanced solid tumor such as melanoma, head and neck, liver or kidney cancer. CDR3 nucleotide sequence: TGCAGCGTCCAGGGCCAGGCCTACGAGCAGTACTTC. It yields the protein CSVQGQAYEQYF.